The 15 T cell receptor beta chains below were found in one sample sequenced in a study of blood T cell repertoires in COVID-19. The method was immunoSEQ multiplex PCR; TCRdb's version includes in-frame clones alone and lacks a portion of them. The sample has some 200,000 clones; about nine tenths are singletons. The specimen was peripheral blood. Receptor source: a man aged 80 or over with acute or convalescent COVID-19.

The chain carries TRBV6-5 and TRBJ2-1; D unclear. V lost 6 bases, J lost 0 bases, and 12 bases lay in between. Germline CDR1 reads MNHEY; CDR2 reads SVGAGI. The CDR3 runs to 15 residues. As DNA, the CDR3 is TGTGCCAGCAGCTCCGTCCCCCGCTCCTACAATGAGCAGTTCTTC. Protein sequence: CASSSVPRSYNEQFF.

The chain combines TRBV11-3 with TRBJ2-1; D remains ambiguous. This CDR3 spans 14 amino acids. The V and J ends lost 1 base and 5 bases respectively, with 9 bases between them. Per germline, CDR1 SGHNT and CDR2 YENEEA. The CDR3 spells CASSLGQDHNEQFF. The DNA of the CDR3 is TGTGCCAGCAGCTTAGGCCAGGATCACAATGAGCAGTTCTTC.

V gene TRBV5-5 combines with J gene TRBJ1-6; D gene uncertain. V shed 4 bases and J shed 2 bases, with 7 bases lying between them. From germline, CDR1 is SGHKS and CDR2 YYEKEE (reference sequence). There are 14 residues in the CDR3. The CDR3 DNA reads as TGTGCCAGCAGCGACGGGACCTATAATTCACCCCTCCACTTT. It specifies CASSDGTYNSPLHF. The complete variable domain, with remaining parts taken from reference TRBV5-5 and TRBJ1-6, reads DAGVTQSPTHLIKTRGQQVTLRCSPISGHKSVSWYQQVLGQGPQFIFQYYEKEERGRGNFPDRFSARQFPNYSSELNVNALLLGDSALYLCASSDGTYNSPLHFGNGTRLTVT.

In the case of this clone: Just one base apart from a much larger clone, this may be a read error. V usage is TRBV5-4 and J usage is TRBJ1-2; D not resolved. Trimming stripped 0 bases from V and 1 base from J, with 4 bases between. The CDR3 loop spans 13 amino acids. Germline loops: CDR1 SGHNT, CDR2 YYREEE (reference sequence). Here the CDR3 reads CASSLDSNYGYTF. In DNA, the CDR3 is TGTGCCAGCAGCTTGGACAGTAACTATGGCTACACCTTC.

The chain employs TRBV7-9 and TRBJ1-3, with D perhaps matching TRBD1 (6 bases). There are 19 residues in the CDR3. Germline CDR1 SEHNR, CDR2 FQNEAQ (reference sequence). Trimming shortened V by 2 bases and J by 0 bases, and 20 bases separated the two germline ends. CDR3 sequence: CASSLNNGQSFYSGNTIYF. CDR3 DNA sequence: TGTGCCAGCAGCTTAAATAACGGACAGTCCTTTTACTCTGGAAACACCATATATTTT.

The chain is built from TRBV11-1 and TRBJ1-1, with D unclear. V was trimmed by 7 bases and J by 0 bases, leaving 9 bases between them. The CDR3 runs 13 residues. Germline lookup yields CDR1 SGHAT and CDR2 FQDESV (reference sequence). Here the CDR3 DNA reads TGTGCCAGCATGGGAGATGTGAACACTGAAGCTTTCTTT. Encoded protein: CASMGDVNTEAFF. Supplemented by reference TRBV11-1 and TRBJ1-1, the full variable domain reads EAEVAQSPRYKITEKSQAVAFWCDPISGHATLYWYRQILGQGPELLVQFQDESVVDDSQLPKDRFSAERLKGVDSTLKIQPAELGDSAMYLCASMGDVNTEAFFGQGTRLTVV.

The chain employs TRBV5-1 and TRBJ1-4; 7 positions agree with TRBD1. Looked up from germline, CDR1 is SGHRS and CDR2 is YFSETQ. Unmatched junction bases numbered 9, after V lost 4 bases and J lost 0 bases. The CDR3 runs 17 residues. CDR3 sequence: CASSRRTGLATNEKLFF. For the CDR3, the DNA is TGCGCCAGCAGCCGGAGGACAGGACTTGCAACTAATGAAAAACTGTTTTTT.

This clone was seen more than once but under ten times. The chain employs TRBV10-3 and TRBJ1-4; possibly TRBD1 for D (6 bases). This CDR3 region has 14 residues. V gave up 6 bases and J gave up 0 bases, with 8 bases separating them. CDR1 and CDR2 from the germline V gene are ENHRY and SYGVKD. CDR3 sequence reads: CAISAGATNEKLFF. The CDR3 nucleotides are TGTGCCATCAGCGCAGGGGCAACTAATGAAAAACTGTTTTTT.

CDR3 protein: CASSVGSYKDDTQYF. The CDR3 region has the DNA TGTGCCAGCAGCGTAGGGAGTTACAAGGATGATACGCAGTATTTT. The J gene is TRBJ2-3, the V gene TRBV9, with D unresolved. Per germline, CDR1 SGDLS and CDR2 YYNGEE. Trimming took off 0 bases at V and 6 bases at J, with 14 bases between the two ends. The CDR3 contains 15 residues.

The chain has TRBV24-1 and TRBJ2-5, with 11 bases matching TRBD2. V was pared by 5 bases and J by 4 bases, with 2 bases of the junction left unmatched. Germline V gives CDR1 KGHDR, CDR2 SFDVKD. The CDR3 spans 14 residues. CDR3 sequence: CATSGLAGGETQYF. The CDR3 coding sequence is TGTGCCACCAGTGGGCTAGCGGGAGGAGAGACCCAGTACTTC.

The chain recombines TRBV7-3 with TRBJ2-3; tentatively, D is TRBD2 (5 bases). Trimming took off 5 bases at V and 1 base at J, with 13 bases between the two ends. The CDR3 spans 15 residues. CDR1 is SGHTA and CDR2 is FQGTGA in the germline V gene. In DNA form, the CDR3 reads TGTGCCAGCAGCCCTGTAGGAGGACGCACAGATACGCAGTATTTT. Translation: CASSPVGGRTDTQYF. Full variable domain (remainder filled in from reference TRBV7-3 and TRBJ2-3): GAGVSQTPSNKVTEKGKYVELRCDPISGHTALYWYRQSLGQGPEFLIYFQGTGAADDSGLPNDRFFAVRPEGSVSTLKIQRTERGDSAVYLCASSPVGGRTDTQYFGPGTRLTVL.

This clone was observed a single time. This chain joins TRBV19 and TRBJ1-3; D is ambiguous. The CDR3 is made up of 15 amino acids. CDR1 is LNHDA, CDR2 SQIVND, per germline (reference sequence). V lost 7 bases and J 1 base, leaving 14 bases between the germline ends. This CDR3 is CASTLGGTSGNTIYF. As DNA, the CDR3 is TGTGCCAGTACCCTAGGAGGAACTTCTGGAAACACCATATATTTT.

The chain carries TRBV6-1 and TRBJ2-5; 10 nucleotides line up with TRBD2. The trim removed 2 bases at V and 3 bases at J, leaving 9 bases unmatched. The CDR3 runs 17 residues. Looked up from germline, CDR1 is MNHNS and CDR2 is SASEGT. In DNA, the CDR3 is TGTGCCAGCAGTGAAATGCGGACTAGCGGAACGAAAGAGACCCAGTACTTC. This gives the protein CASSEMRTSGTKETQYF.

This clone was recorded once. V gene TRBV10-1 combines with J gene TRBJ2-7; weak D call: TRBD2 (6 bases). The CDR3 is made up of 15 amino acids. Trimming removed 0 bases from V and 2 bases from J, with 11 bases in between. The germline V gene encodes CDR1 WNHNN and CDR2 SYGVQD (reference sequence). In DNA, the CDR3 is TGCGCCAGCAGTGAGTCCATGCGGGATCCCTACGAGCAGTACTTC. It translates to CASSESMRDPYEQYF.

This rearrangement joins TRBV5-1 to TRBJ1-4; 7 bases map to TRBD1. The CDR3 totals 15 residues. Germline V gene lookup returns CDR1 SGHRS and CDR2 YFSETQ. Trimming removed 3 bases from V and 5 bases from J; junction bases left unmatched: 7. CDR3 sequence reads: CASSSLGQTNEKLFF. CDR3 DNA: TGCGCCAGCAGCTCCCTGGGACAGACAAATGAAAAACTGTTTTTT.